The rows below give T cell receptor beta chains drawn from one sample of a study of T cell responses to AZD1222 COVID-19 vaccine. Generated by immunoSEQ multiplex PCR, the TCRdb table keeps only in-frame clones and is missing some. The data hold about 140,000 clones, with approximately 92% observed a single time. This material consisted of peripheral blood, taken on day 0 of AZD1222 vaccination. The source of these receptors is an adult in good health. Both conserved end residues are part of each CDR3. The order of the fields is J gene, D gene, clone size, V gene, CDR3 DNA, CDR3 protein. A D gene is named only where the DNA matches it firmly. Clone size is shown for a subset of rows, as once, few, many or a class of expanded clone.

J gene: TRBJ1-4
D gene: TRBD1
clone size: NA
V gene: TRBV5-1
CDR3 DNA: TGCGCCAGCAGCCCGCGACAACAGGGGGGTAATGAAAAACTGTTTTTT
CDR3 protein: CASSPRQQGGNEKLFF

J gene: TRBJ2-7
D gene: NA
clone size: NA
V gene: TRBV23-1
CDR3 DNA: TGCGCCAGCAGTCCCCCCCCGGGCAGGGTCGGCGAGCAGTACTTC
CDR3 protein: CASSPPPGRVGEQYF

J gene: TRBJ1-6
D gene: TRBD1
clone size: NA
V gene: TRBV28
CDR3 DNA: TGTGCCAGCAGTTTCTCTCCCGGACGGACAGGGAATAATTCACCCCTCCACTTT
CDR3 protein: CASSFSPGRTGNNSPLHF

J gene: TRBJ2-7
D gene: NA
clone size: NA
V gene: TRBV28
CDR3 DNA: TGTGCCAGCAGTTTCCAAATCCGGGGAGACGAGCAGTACTTC
CDR3 protein: CASSFQIRGDEQYF

J gene: TRBJ2-7
D gene: TRBD1
clone size: few
V gene: TRBV6-1
CDR3 DNA: TGTGCCAGCAGTGGGAACTTAGCCTGGACAGGGACCTACGAGCAGTACTTC
CDR3 protein: CASSGNLAWTGTYEQYF

J gene: TRBJ2-1
D gene: TRBD1
clone size: once
V gene: TRBV29-1
CDR3 DNA: TGCAGCGGGGGACAGGGAAGCGGGAATGAGCAGTTCTTC
CDR3 protein: CSGGQGSGNEQFF

J gene: TRBJ1-5
D gene: NA
clone size: NA
V gene: TRBV28
CDR3 DNA: TGTGCCAGCAGTTTTATTTCCTCGCGGAGGCAGCCCCAGCATTTT
CDR3 protein: CASSFISSRRQPQHF

J gene: TRBJ2-7
D gene: NA
clone size: NA
V gene: TRBV6-5
CDR3 DNA: TGTGCCAGCCGACTTAGGGACGAGCAGTACTTC
CDR3 protein: CASRLRDEQYF

J gene: TRBJ1-1
D gene: NA
clone size: NA
V gene: TRBV12-3/TRBV12-4
CDR3 DNA: TGTGCCAGCAGACGGCGGATGAACACTGAAGCTTTCTTT
CDR3 protein: CASRRRMNTEAFF

J gene: TRBJ2-2
D gene: TRBD2
clone size: NA
V gene: TRBV19
CDR3 DNA: TGTGCCAGTAGTACGGCGACTAGCGGGATGACCGGGGAGCTGTTTTTT
CDR3 protein: CASSTATSGMTGELFF

J gene: TRBJ2-1
D gene: NA
clone size: NA
V gene: TRBV5-1
CDR3 DNA: TGCGCCAGCAGATTGACGTCGGGGAGCAATGAGCAGTTCTTC
CDR3 protein: CASRLTSGSNEQFF

J gene: TRBJ2-2
D gene: TRBD2
clone size: NA
V gene: TRBV9
CDR3 DNA: TGTGCCAGCAGGGAGCGGCCTAGCGGGGGTGCCGGGGAGCTGTTTTTT
CDR3 protein: CASRERPSGGAGELFF

J gene: TRBJ2-7
D gene: NA
clone size: NA
V gene: TRBV24-1
CDR3 DNA: TGTGCCACCAGTGATCCGGGGACGGGTTCAGGCGAGCAGTACTTC
CDR3 protein: CATSDPGTGSGEQYF

J gene: TRBJ1-6
D gene: TRBD1
clone size: once
V gene: TRBV27
CDR3 DNA: TGTGCCAGCAGTTTGCCGGGACAGAATAATTCACCCCTCCACTTT
CDR3 protein: CASSLPGQNNSPLHF

J gene: TRBJ2-1
D gene: NA
clone size: NA
V gene: TRBV20-1
CDR3 DNA: TGCAGTGCTGCTAGCGACCAGCAGTTCTTC
CDR3 protein: CSAASDQQFF

J gene: TRBJ2-3
D gene: NA
clone size: NA
V gene: TRBV3-1/TRBV3-2
CDR3 DNA: TGTGCCAGCAGCCAAGATCTTGTCCGGACAGATACGCAGTATTTT
CDR3 protein: CASSQDLVRTDTQYF

J gene: TRBJ1-1
D gene: NA
clone size: NA
V gene: TRBV29-1
CDR3 DNA: TGCAGCGTTGTCGGCCAGACCAACACTGAAGCTTTCTTT
CDR3 protein: CSVVGQTNTEAFF

J gene: TRBJ2-1
D gene: TRBD2
clone size: NA
V gene: TRBV10-3
CDR3 DNA: TGTGCCATCACCGCGGGAGACTCCTACAATGAGCAGTTCTTC
CDR3 protein: CAITAGDSYNEQFF

J gene: TRBJ2-7
D gene: TRBD1
clone size: once
V gene: TRBV7-9
CDR3 DNA: TGTGCCAGCAGCTCGGACAGGGGCGAGCAGTACTTC
CDR3 protein: CASSSDRGEQYF

J gene: TRBJ1-1
D gene: NA
clone size: NA
V gene: TRBV9
CDR3 DNA: TGTGCCAGCAGCGTATCCTCAGGTCCATTCGAAGCTTTCTTT
CDR3 protein: CASSVSSGPFEAFF

J gene: TRBJ2-4
D gene: NA
clone size: NA
V gene: TRBV1
CDR3 DNA: TGCAATGGAGGGGGGGCCAAAAACATTCAGTACTTC
CDR3 protein: CNGGGAKNIQYF

J gene: TRBJ1-1
D gene: NA
clone size: few
V gene: TRBV28
CDR3 DNA: TGTGCCAGCAGTGGGTGGGAGAACACTGAAGCTTTCTTT
CDR3 protein: CASSGWENTEAFF

J gene: TRBJ2-2
D gene: NA
clone size: NA
V gene: TRBV29-1
CDR3 DNA: TGCAGCGTTATGATTTCGATGGCGCGGGGCACCGGGGAGCTGTTTTTT
CDR3 protein: CSVMISMARGTGELFF

J gene: TRBJ1-4
D gene: NA
clone size: NA
V gene: TRBV29-1
CDR3 DNA: TGCAGCGTTATGGGGACCACAACTAATGAAAAACTGTTTTTT
CDR3 protein: CSVMGTTTNEKLFF

J gene: TRBJ2-7
D gene: NA
clone size: NA
V gene: TRBV15
CDR3 DNA: TGTGCCACCAGCAGAGATACGGCGGGAGAGCAGTACTTC
CDR3 protein: CATSRDTAGEQYF

J gene: TRBJ2-3
D gene: NA
clone size: NA
V gene: TRBV29-1
CDR3 DNA: TGCAGCGTTGCGGGTATTGTAACAGATACGCAGTATTTT
CDR3 protein: CSVAGIVTDTQYF

J gene: TRBJ2-1
D gene: TRBD2
clone size: NA
V gene: TRBV4-1
CDR3 DNA: TGCGCCAGCAGCCAACTCGTAGCGGGGAATGAGCAGTTCTTC
CDR3 protein: CASSQLVAGNEQFF

J gene: TRBJ1-5
D gene: NA
clone size: NA
V gene: TRBV5-5
CDR3 DNA: TGTGCCAGCAGCCTAGGGGACGGGGGGGAGCCCCAGCATTTT
CDR3 protein: CASSLGDGGEPQHF

J gene: TRBJ1-2
D gene: TRBD1
clone size: NA
V gene: TRBV10-3
CDR3 DNA: TGTGCCATCAGTGAGTTAGGACAGGGGGCAGGATATGGCTACACCTTC
CDR3 protein: CAISELGQGAGYGYTF

J gene: TRBJ2-1
D gene: TRBD1
clone size: NA
V gene: TRBV6-5
CDR3 DNA: TGTGCCAGCAGTCCCGGGACAGGGAGAGGCAATGAGCAGTTCTTC
CDR3 protein: CASSPGTGRGNEQFF

J gene: TRBJ1-1
D gene: NA
clone size: NA
V gene: TRBV18
CDR3 DNA: TGTGCCAGCTCACGAAGGGGCAGCGACACTGAAGCTTTCTTT
CDR3 protein: CASSRRGSDTEAFF

J gene: TRBJ2-4
D gene: NA
clone size: NA
V gene: TRBV5-4
CDR3 DNA: TGTGCCAGCAGCTTGGCCGGGGTTGTAAACATTCAGTACTTC
CDR3 protein: CASSLAGVVNIQYF

J gene: TRBJ1-5
D gene: NA
clone size: NA
V gene: TRBV12-3/TRBV12-4
CDR3 DNA: TGTGCCAGCAGTTTTGGGATCAATCAGCCCCAGCATTTT
CDR3 protein: CASSFGINQPQHF

J gene: TRBJ2-7
D gene: TRBD2
clone size: NA
V gene: TRBV11-2
CDR3 DNA: TGTGCCAGCAGCTCACGCGGGACTAGCGGGTCCTACGAGCAGTACTTC
CDR3 protein: CASSSRGTSGSYEQYF

J gene: TRBJ2-3
D gene: NA
clone size: NA
V gene: TRBV28
CDR3 DNA: TGTGCCAGCAGTTTGGCGAGCTTAACAACAGGGTATTTT
CDR3 protein: CASSLASLTTGYF

J gene: TRBJ2-3
D gene: NA
clone size: NA
V gene: TRBV5-4
CDR3 DNA: TGTGCCAGCAGCCCGGGGCACAACCAAGATACGCAGTATTTT
CDR3 protein: CASSPGHNQDTQYF

J gene: TRBJ2-1
D gene: NA
clone size: NA
V gene: TRBV5-1
CDR3 DNA: TGCGCCAGCAGCTTGGAACTAGATACCTACAATGAGCAGTTCTTC
CDR3 protein: CASSLELDTYNEQFF

J gene: TRBJ2-7
D gene: NA
clone size: NA
V gene: TRBV11-2
CDR3 DNA: TGTGCCAGCAGCTTACCCGGACAGCCTAGCGAGCAGTACTTC
CDR3 protein: CASSLPGQPSEQYF

J gene: TRBJ2-7
D gene: NA
clone size: NA
V gene: TRBV9
CDR3 DNA: TGTGCCAGCAGCGTTAGCTACGATTACGAGCAGTACTTC
CDR3 protein: CASSVSYDYEQYF

J gene: TRBJ1-3
D gene: TRBD1
clone size: NA
V gene: TRBV7-2
CDR3 DNA: TGTGCCAGCAGCTTAGCGCTAGGCAGGGGGCGTCGAGGTGGAAACACCATATATTTT
CDR3 protein: CASSLALGRGRRGGNTIYF